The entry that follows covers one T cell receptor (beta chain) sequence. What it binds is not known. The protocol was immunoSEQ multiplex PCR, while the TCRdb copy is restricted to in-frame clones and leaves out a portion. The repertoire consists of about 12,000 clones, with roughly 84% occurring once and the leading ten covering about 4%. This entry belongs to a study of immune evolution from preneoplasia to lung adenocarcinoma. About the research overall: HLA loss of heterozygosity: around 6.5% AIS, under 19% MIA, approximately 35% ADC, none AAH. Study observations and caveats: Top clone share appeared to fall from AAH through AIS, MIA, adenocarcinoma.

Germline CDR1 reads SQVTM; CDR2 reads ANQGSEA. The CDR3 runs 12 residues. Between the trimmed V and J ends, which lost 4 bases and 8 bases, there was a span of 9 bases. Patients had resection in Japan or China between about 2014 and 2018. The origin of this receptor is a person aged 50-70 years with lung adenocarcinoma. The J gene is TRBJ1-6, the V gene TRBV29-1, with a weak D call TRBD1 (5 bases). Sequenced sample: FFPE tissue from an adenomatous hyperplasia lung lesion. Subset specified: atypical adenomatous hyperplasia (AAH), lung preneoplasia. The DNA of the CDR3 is TGCAGCGTTGGACAGAAATATTCACCCCTCCACTTT. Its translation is CSVGQKYSPLHF.